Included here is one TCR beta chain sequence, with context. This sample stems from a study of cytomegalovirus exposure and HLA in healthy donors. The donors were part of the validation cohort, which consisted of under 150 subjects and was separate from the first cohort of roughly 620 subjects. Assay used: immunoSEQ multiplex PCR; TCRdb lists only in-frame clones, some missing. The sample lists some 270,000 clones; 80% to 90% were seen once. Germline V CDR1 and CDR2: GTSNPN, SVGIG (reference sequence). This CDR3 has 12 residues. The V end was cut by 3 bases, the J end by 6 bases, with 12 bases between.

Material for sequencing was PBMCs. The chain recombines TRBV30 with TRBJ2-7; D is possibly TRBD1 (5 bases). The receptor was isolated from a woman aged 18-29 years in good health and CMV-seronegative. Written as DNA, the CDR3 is TGTGCCTGGAGCCCAGGGTCGGGCGAGCAGTACTTC. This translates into CAWSPGSGEQYF.